These T cell receptor beta chains were read from a single sample in a study of CD8 T cells in Susac syndrome. TCRdb fed the immunoSEQ multiplex PCR reads into MiXCR, producing one record per CDR3 protein. The sample holds about 190,000 distinct CDR3 sequences, just under 95% seen once. The sample taken for sequencing was CD8+ T cells from PBMCs. The receptors originated from a human donor with Susac syndrome. Both conserved end residues are part of each CDR3. A D gene is named only where the DNA matches it firmly. Some rows mark clone size as missing; the rest say once, few, many or name a class of expanded clone.

abundance	v_gene	j_gene	d_gene	CDR3aa	CDR3nt
NA	TRBV20-1	TRBJ2-3	TRBD2	CSARDLEISGRGSDTQYF	TGCAGTGCTAGAGATCTGGAGATTAGCGGGAGGGGATCAGATACGCAGTATTTT
NA	TRBV20-1	TRBJ2-7	TRBD1	CSARGQGSDYEQYF	TGCAGTGCTAGAGGACAGGGGTCAGACTACGAGCAGTACTTC
once	TRBV5-1	TRBJ2-3	NA	CASTWGGETDTQYF	TGCGCCAGCACCTGGGGCGGGGAAACAGATACGCAGTATTTT
NA	TRBV28	TRBJ1-5	NA	CASSLPTTDYSNQPQHF	TGTGCCAGCAGTTTACCTACGACTGATTATAGCAATCAGCCCCAGCATTTT
NA	TRBV20-1	TRBJ2-1	NA	CSATIAEWNEQFF	TGCAGTGCCACCATAGCGGAGTGGAATGAGCAGTTCTTC
NA	TRBV20-1	TRBJ2-3	NA	CSGERGTSTDTQYF	TGCAGTGGGGAACGGGGGACTAGCACAGATACGCAGTATTTT
NA	TRBV28	TRBJ2-7	TRBD1	CASSLKGQGNEQYF	TGTGCCAGCAGTCTGAAAGGACAGGGGAACGAGCAGTACTTC
NA	TRBV29-1	TRBJ1-5	NA	CSLGSNQPQHF	TGCAGCCTGGGGAGCAATCAGCCCCAGCATTTT
NA	TRBV19	TRBJ1-2	TRBD1	CASGDRGNGYTF	TGTGCCAGTGGAGACAGGGGAAACGGCTACACCTTC
NA	TRBV19	TRBJ2-7	TRBD1	CARDRTGISYEQYF	TGTGCCAGAGATAGGACAGGGATTTCCTACGAGCAGTACTTC
NA	TRBV12-5	TRBJ2-1	NA	CASGLGLEMFF	TGTGCTAGTGGGCTCGGTCTAGAGATGTTCTTC
NA	TRBV29-1	TRBJ2-1	NA	CSVESTYNEQFF	TGCAGCGTTGAATCTACCTACAATGAGCAGTTCTTC
NA	TRBV15	TRBJ2-7	NA	CATSRTGRTYEQYF	TGTGCCACCAGCAGGACTGGACGAACCTACGAGCAGTACTTC
NA	TRBV5-6	TRBJ2-5	NA	CASSFGSGAAETQYF	TGTGCCAGCAGCTTTGGGTCAGGGGCAGCGGAGACCCAGTACTTC
once	TRBV6-5	TRBJ1-2	NA	CASSYSASNYGYTF	TGTGCCAGCAGTTACTCAGCATCTAACTATGGCTACACCTTC
NA	TRBV27	TRBJ1-1	TRBD1	CASTSYQGAVTEAFF	TGTGCCAGCACTTCATACCAGGGGGCTGTCACTGAAGCTTTCTTT
NA	TRBV11-2	TRBJ1-2	NA	CASPQGTYGYTF	TGTGCCTCCCCCCAGGGTACCTATGGCTACACCTTC
NA	TRBV20-1	TRBJ2-3	NA	CSAPTGNTQYF	TGCAGTGCTCCCACGGGGAATACGCAGTATTTT
NA	TRBV7-9	TRBJ1-2	NA	CASSLKGYNYGYTF	TGTGCCAGCAGCTTGAAGGGGTATAACTATGGCTACACCTTC
NA	TRBV25-1	TRBJ1-1	NA	CASALDTLEAFF	TGTGCCAGCGCCCTTGATACCCTTGAGGCTTTCTTT
NA	TRBV9	TRBJ2-4	NA	CASSVGGAAGAKNIQYF	TGTGCCAGCAGCGTAGGAGGTGCTGCTGGGGCCAAAAACATTCAGTACTTC
NA	TRBV12-3/TRBV12-4	TRBJ1-2	NA	CASSLGPGDLYGYTF	TGTGCCAGCAGTTTGGGTCCGGGAGACCTCTATGGCTACACCTTC
NA	TRBV25-1	TRBJ2-7	NA	CASPHTYEQYF	TGTGCCAGTCCTCATACCTACGAGCAGTACTTC
NA	TRBV27	TRBJ2-1	TRBD2	CASSIRDYPPVNEQFF	TGTGCCAGCAGTATCCGGGACTACCCACCCGTCAATGAGCAGTTCTTC
NA	TRBV5-1	TRBJ1-1	NA	CASSFSGVYTEAFF	TGCGCCAGCAGCTTCTCAGGGGTATACACTGAAGCTTTCTTT
NA	TRBV24-1	TRBJ1-3	NA	CATSPSNREVARTSGNTIYF	TGTGCCACCAGTCCGTCTAACAGGGAGGTAGCGCGTACCTCTGGAAACACCATATATTTT
NA	TRBV20-1	TRBJ2-2	NA	CSARGVGTIRTGELFF	TGCAGTGCTAGAGGGGTCGGTACCATTAGGACCGGGGAGCTGTTTTTT
NA	TRBV5-6	TRBJ2-7	NA	CASSWMEAEQYF	TGTGCCAGCAGCTGGATGGAGGCGGAGCAGTACTTC
NA	TRBV5-1	TRBJ2-7	TRBD2	CASSLDLAGSFEQYF	TGCGCCAGCAGCTTGGACCTAGCGGGTTCCTTCGAGCAGTACTTC
NA	TRBV9	TRBJ2-1	NA	CASSANSEQFF	TGTGCCAGCAGCGCTAATTCTGAGCAGTTCTTC
NA	TRBV28	TRBJ2-1	NA	CASSLQTEALYNEQFF	TGTGCCAGCAGTCTACAGACAGAAGCTCTGTACAATGAGCAGTTCTTC
NA	TRBV4-2	TRBJ2-1	TRBD2	CASSPSSGGSYNEQFF	TGTGCCAGCAGCCCCTCTAGCGGGGGGTCCTACAATGAGCAGTTCTTC
NA	TRBV9	TRBJ2-7	NA	CASSVGQSPYEQYF	TGTGCCAGCAGCGTAGGACAGAGTCCCTACGAGCAGTACTTC
NA	TRBV14	TRBJ1-4	NA	CASSHGTMLGGELFF	TGTGCCAGCAGCCACGGGACGATGCTCGGTGGGGAACTGTTTTTT
NA	TRBV2	TRBJ2-7	NA	CASGRISYEQYF	TGTGCCAGCGGTAGAATATCCTACGAGCAGTACTTC
NA	TRBV2	TRBJ2-5	NA	CASSPGLAEETQYF	TGTGCCAGCAGTCCGGGACTGGCAGAAGAGACCCAGTACTTC
NA	TRBV12-3/TRBV12-4	TRBJ2-3	NA	CASSPDTDTQYF	TGTGCCAGCAGCCCAGACACAGATACGCAGTATTTT
NA	TRBV4-1	TRBJ2-1	TRBD2	CASSELAGMSGVEQFF	TGCGCCAGCAGCGAACTAGCGGGGATGTCGGGGGTGGAGCAGTTCTTC
NA	TRBV20-1	TRBJ1-2	NA	CSATIEMSSLYGYTF	TGCAGTGCTACAATTGAGATGTCCAGCCTCTATGGCTACACCTTC
NA	TRBV15	TRBJ2-5	TRBD2	CATSRAPGGETQYF	TGTGCCACCAGCAGAGCTCCGGGGGGAGAGACCCAGTACTTC
NA	TRBV27	TRBJ2-1	TRBD2	CASSFDAGANEQFF	TGTGCCAGCAGTTTCGACGCGGGAGCGAATGAGCAGTTCTTC
NA	TRBV4-2	TRBJ2-3	TRBD2	CASSPGLAATDTQYF	TGTGCCAGCAGCCCCGGGCTAGCGGCCACGGATACGCAGTATTTT
NA	TRBV9	TRBJ1-2	NA	CASSVGLSDRIVYGYTF	TGTGCCAGCAGCGTAGGCCTTAGTGACAGGATTGTCTATGGCTACACCTTC
NA	TRBV2	TRBJ2-7	NA	CASSQDSSSYEQYF	TGTGCCAGCAGCCAGGACAGCAGCTCCTACGAGCAGTACTTC
NA	TRBV15	TRBJ1-5	NA	CATSRDGRNQPQHF	TGTGCCACCAGCAGAGATGGCCGCAATCAGCCCCAGCATTTT
NA	TRBV6-1	TRBJ2-3	NA	CASTEGGTDTQYF	TGTGCCAGCACCGAGGGGGGCACAGATACGCAGTATTTT
NA	TRBV30	TRBJ1-5	NA	CAWSTGVSNQPQHF	TGTGCCTGGAGTACAGGAGTTAGCAATCAGCCCCAGCATTTT